Presented here are 10 T cell receptor beta chains from one specimen sequenced in a study of blood T cell repertoires in COVID-19. Sequencing used immunoSEQ multiplex PCR; TCRdb keeps in-frame clones, though not all of them. The sample contains 300,000 or so clones, roughly 90% of which appear only once. Sample: PBMCs or T cells enriched from blood (not recorded which). The receptors here all came from a woman in her thirties who had recovered from COVID-19.

The chain joins TRBV10-3 to TRBJ1-5; D remains ambiguous. The ends were cut back, 5 bases at V and 4 bases at J, with 9 bases in the middle. CDR1 is ENHRY and CDR2 is SYGVKD in the germline V gene. This CDR3 has 13 amino acids. The CDR3 DNA follows: TGTGCCATCAGTCCAGGTGGAAATCAGCCCCAGCATTTT. Encoded protein: CAISPGGNQPQHF.

This clone was observed once. This sequence joins TRBV6-2 or TRBV6-3 and TRBJ2-1; 8 positions agree with TRBD2. In germline, CDR1 is MNHEY, CDR2 SVGEGT. With 4 bases clipped from V and 12 bases from J, the junction kept 11 bases outside the gene matches. This CDR3 is 14 amino acids long. The CDR3 bases are TGTGCCAGCAGTTCAGCGGACGGGAGGGGGGGGCAGTTCTTC. It encodes CASSSADGRGGQFF.

This clone came up a few times. The rearrangement uses TRBV9 and TRBJ1-1; D ambiguous. Trimming shortened V by 4 bases and J by 5 bases, and 15 bases separated the two germline ends. Germline V gene lookup returns CDR1 SGDLS and CDR2 YYNGEE. This CDR3 spans 14 amino acids. CDR3 sequence reads: CASSPRSAWTEAFF. The CDR3 bases are TGTGCCAGCAGCCCCCGCAGCGCTTGGACTGAAGCTTTCTTT. The full variable domain, completed using reference TRBV9 and TRBJ1-1, is DSGVTQTPKHLITATGQRVTLRCSPRSGDLSVYWYQQSLDQGLQFLIQYYNGEERAKGNILERFSAQQFPDLHSELNLSSLELGDSALYFCASSPRSAWTEAFFGQGTRLTVV.

This sequence joins TRBV10-3 and TRBJ1-3, with 8 bases lining up with TRBD1. The junction had 8 bases not matched to a gene; V was cut back by 7 bases and J by 3 bases. This CDR3 has 15 amino acids. Germline CDR1 is ENHRY and CDR2 is SYGVKD. The CDR3 coding sequence is TGTGCCATCATGGGAGGACAGGGAGGTGGAAACACCATATATTTT. This sequence encodes CAIMGGQGGGNTIYF.

The CDR3 loop is CASSLDTSGDTQYF. The CDR3 DNA reads as TGTGCCAGCAGCTTAGATACATCCGGGGATACGCAGTATTTT. The V gene is TRBV7-9, the J gene TRBJ2-3; D not resolved. This CDR3 is 14 amino acids long. The germline V and J ends were trimmed by 1 base and 6 bases, with 11 bases remaining between them. Germline V CDR1 and CDR2: SEHNR, FQNEAQ (reference sequence).

The chain combines TRBV24-1 with TRBJ2-1; 14 bases are a match to TRBD2. V trimming: 5 bases; J trimming: 9 bases; junction bases outside the gene matches: 8. Germline V gives CDR1 KGHDR, CDR2 SFDVKD. CDR3 length: 16 amino acids. CDR3 sequence reads: CATSGGLAGARGEQFF. The CDR3, as DNA: TGTGCCACCAGTGGGGGACTAGCGGGAGCGAGGGGTGAGCAGTTCTTC.

The chain has TRBV19 and TRBJ1-5; 7 bases fit TRBD1. The CDR3 covers 16 residues. J gave up 7 bases and V 4 bases, and 13 bases lay outside the gene matches. Per germline, CDR1 LNHDA and CDR2 SQIVND (reference sequence). The chain's CDR3 is CASSNRAGGLGQPQHF. Written as DNA, the CDR3 is TGTGCCAGTAGTAATCGGGCAGGGGGTCTAGGACAGCCCCAGCATTTT.

In this sample, this clone turned up a few times. The chain couples TRBV4-1 to TRBJ2-1, with 10 bases that match TRBD2. This CDR3 spans 15 amino acids. Germline CDR1 reads MGHRA; CDR2 reads YSYEKL. Unmatched junction bases numbered 7, after V lost 0 bases and J lost 11 bases. The DNA for the CDR3 is TGCGCCAGCAGCCAAGATAAGTCTAGCGGGAGCAAGCAGTTCTTC. It encodes CASSQDKSSGSKQFF.

V is TRBV19 and J is TRBJ1-5, with 12 bases matching TRBD1. J lost 6 bases, V lost 3 bases, and 6 bases had no gene match. Germline V gene data show CDR1 as LNHDA and CDR2 as SQIVND (reference sequence). CDR3 length: 16 residues. CDR3 in DNA: TGTGCCAGTAGTATGGGGGACAGGGGGCTTAGTCAGCCCCAGCATTTT. It encodes CASSMGDRGLSQPQHF.

The V gene is TRBV3-1 (or the pseudogene TRBV3-2), the J gene TRBJ2-1; 8 bases match TRBD2. V was clipped by 3 bases and J by 5 bases; unmatched bases: 12. The CDR3 has 17 residues. CDR1 and CDR2 from the germline V gene are LGHDT and YNNKEL (reference sequence). The DNA for the CDR3 is TGTGCCAGCAGCCATGAATGGGTGGGGACTAGGGACAATGAGCAGTTCTTC. It yields the protein CASSHEWVGTRDNEQFF.